This TCR beta chain came from a study of cytomegalovirus exposure and HLA in healthy donors. About the research overall: When 398 donors were genotyped, more than 70% of them were found to fall in the Caucasian-associated ancestry cluster. Study-wide results and caveats: It was assumed in the presence/absence analyses that sequencing depth was roughly uniform across donors. The study labeled around 160 TCR beta chains cytomegalovirus-associated.

The PCR contained 60 Vbeta and 13 Jbeta primers. Data came from immunoSEQ multiplex PCR; TCRdb stores just in-frame clones and leaves some out. The sample has about 270,000 clones; around two thirds are singletons. This CDR3 has 16 residues. CDR1 and CDR2 from the germline V gene are SEHNR and FQNEAQ (reference sequence). Trimming took 4 bases from V and 0 from J; bases not matched to a gene: 5. A note on this clone: The antigen is not known.

Sequencing used PBMCs. This clonotype was sampled from a female donor in good health and CMV-seronegative. V usage is TRBV7-9 and J usage is TRBJ1-3; 8 bases are a match to TRBD1. The CDR3 is CASSSGTGLSGNTIYF. CDR3 sequence (DNA): TGTGCCAGCAGCTCCGGGACAGGTCTCTCTGGAAACACCATATATTTT.